The rows below give T cell receptor beta chains drawn from one sample of a study of OX40 agonist ivuxolimab in advanced cancers. Sequencing used immunoSEQ multiplex PCR; TCRdb keeps in-frame clones, though not all of them. Of more than 65,000 clones listed, 85% to 95% were seen once; the top ten hold around 14%. The sequencing used CD4+ or CD8+ T cells sorted from blood, collected in a trial of the OX40 agonist ivuxolimab. The source is an adult with an advanced solid tumor such as melanoma, head and neck, liver or kidney cancer. Both conserved end residues are part of each CDR3. The order of the fields is CDR3 protein, CDR3 DNA, J gene, D gene, V gene. A D gene is named only where the DNA matches it firmly.

CASTRWGDTEAFF	TGTGCCAGCACCCGATGGGGGGACACTGAAGCTTTCTTT	TRBJ1-1	.	TRBV9
CSVESDLSGQYF	TGCAGCGTTGAATCGGACTTATCAGGGCAGTACTTC	TRBJ2-7	.	TRBV29-1
CASSLQSDNSPLHF	TGTGCCAGCAGCTTACAGTCTGATAATTCACCCCTCCACTTT	TRBJ1-6	.	TRBV13
CASSSTRDEQFF	TGTGCCAGCAGCTCCACCCGGGATGAGCAGTTCTTC	TRBJ2-1	.	TRBV7-2
CASSEWPAVGNEQFF	TGTGCCAGCAGCGAATGGCCGGCGGTGGGCAATGAGCAGTTCTTC	TRBJ2-1	.	TRBV9
CASSYGTGEETQYF	TGTGCCAGCAGCTATGGGACAGGGGAAGAGACCCAGTACTTC	TRBJ2-5	TRBD1	TRBV11-1
CASSYSTGSSYEQYF	TGTGCCAGCAGTTACTCGACGGGAAGCTCCTACGAGCAGTACTTC	TRBJ2-7	.	TRBV6-5
CASSSGKVEQYF	TGTGCCAGCAGTAGCGGGAAGGTTGAGCAGTACTTC	TRBJ2-7	TRBD2	TRBV28
CASSVAAGNLGNEQFF	TGTGCCAGCAGCGTAGCGGCAGGGAATTTGGGCAATGAGCAGTTCTTC	TRBJ2-1	.	TRBV9
CASSQEGYQPQHF	TGCGCCAGCAGCCAAGAAGGGTATCAGCCCCAGCATTTT	TRBJ1-5	.	TRBV4-1
CASSQEEGRPNEKLFF	TGCGCCAGCAGCCAAGAGGAGGGCAGACCTAATGAAAAACTGTTTTTT	TRBJ1-4	.	TRBV4-3
CASSPSTGVAYGYTF	TGTGCCAGCAGTCCATCGACAGGGGTGGCCTATGGCTACACCTTC	TRBJ1-2	TRBD1	TRBV6-4
CASSLMGLSYNEQFF	TGTGCCAGCAGTTTAATGGGACTCTCCTACAATGAGCAGTTCTTC	TRBJ2-1	.	TRBV27
CASKVPGGSVGYTF	TGTGCCAGCAAAGTACCAGGGGGCTCGGTTGGCTACACCTTC	TRBJ1-2	TRBD1	TRBV27
CASSESGGRSYNEQFF	TGCGCCAGCAGTGAGTCTGGGGGCCGCTCCTACAATGAGCAGTTCTTC	TRBJ2-1	.	TRBV10-2
CASSWTGNQPQHF	TGTGCCAGCAGTTGGACAGGGAATCAGCCCCAGCATTTT	TRBJ1-5	TRBD1	TRBV6-5
CASSPNYGYTF	TGTGCCAGCAGCCCTAACTATGGCTACACCTTC	TRBJ1-2	.	TRBV6-5
CASSTFFRGNYGYTF	TGTGCCAGTAGTACCTTCTTTAGGGGAAACTACGGCTACACCTTC	TRBJ1-2	.	TRBV19
CASSLGLAGTFNNEQFF	TGTGCCAGCAGCCTCGGACTAGCGGGGACATTTAACAATGAGCAGTTCTTC	TRBJ2-1	TRBD2	TRBV9
CAISDRTGSYEQYF	TGTGCCATCAGTGACAGGACCGGCTCCTACGAGCAGTACTTC	TRBJ2-7	.	TRBV10-3
CASSDGTGGPNEKLFF	TGTGCTAGCAGCGATGGGACAGGGGGCCCTAATGAAAAACTGTTTTTT	TRBJ1-4	TRBD1	TRBV7-7
CASSFGLGTKNTEAFF	TGTGCCAGTAGTTTCGGTTTGGGGACAAAGAACACTGAAGCTTTCTTT	TRBJ1-1	.	TRBV19